The entry that follows covers one T cell receptor (beta chain) sequence. The sample originates from a study of blood T cell repertoires in COVID-19. The CDR3 has 15 amino acids. The ends lost 0 bases at V and 11 bases at J; junction bases unmatched: 9. Germline V gives CDR1 KGHSH, CDR2 LQKENI. Participants spanned ages 18 to 89 years and resided in fewer than 30 US areas. Two negative PCRs, clearance, or symptom resolution were required of recovered Cohort 3 donors. Per the original data handling: Using reference gene primer amplification, nucleated cell counts were estimated. Sequenced by immunoSEQ multiplex PCR; TCRdb stores in-frame clones only, minus some. V and J calls and clone size come straight from that table; D and trimming were deduced from the DNA. Counted here are 350,000 or so clones, about 90% occurring once; the ten biggest clones make up approximately 0.93%.

The V and J genes are TRBV18 and TRBJ1-5; 8 positions match TRBD1. Sequenced material: PBMCs or T cells enriched from blood (not recorded which). The sequence derives from a young woman who had recovered from COVID-19. The CDR3 DNA is TGTGCCAGCTCACCACCGTTGGGACAGGCTGCTTCCCAGCATTTT. Translating it yields CASSPPLGQAASQHF.